Listed below are T cell receptor beta chains from one sample, sequenced in a study of technical replicates of blood from a few donors. The protocol was immunoSEQ multiplex PCR, while the TCRdb copy is restricted to in-frame clones and leaves out a portion. The repertoire holds about 85,000 clones, roughly 94% seen once, with about 0.4% in the top ten. Input material: T cells isolated from PBMCs. These TCRs come from a human donor in good health. Each CDR3 is given with its conserved first and last residue. Each record gives: CDR3 length, V gene, clone size, J gene, D gene, CDR3 protein, CDR3 DNA. A D gene is named only where the DNA matches it firmly. Some rows mark clone size as missing; the rest say once, few, many or name a class of expanded clone.

>15|TRBV15|.|TRBJ2-2|.
CATSRDLGDFGELFF
TGTGCCACCAGCAGAGATCTCGGGGATTTCGGGGAGCTGTTTTTT
>16|TRBV27|.|TRBJ2-1|TRBD2
CASSLYSGGSYNEQFF
TGTGCCAGCAGTTTATACAGCGGGGGCTCCTACAATGAGCAGTTCTTC
>15|TRBV9|.|TRBJ2-7|TRBD2
CASSVEGTSQNEQYF
TGTGCCAGCAGCGTAGAAGGGACTAGTCAAAACGAGCAGTACTTC
>15|TRBV19|.|TRBJ2-1|TRBD2
CASSILAGGLNEQFF
TGTGCCAGTAGTATTCTCGCGGGGGGACTGAATGAGCAGTTCTTC
>16|TRBV7-8|.|TRBJ2-7|TRBD1
CASSLDRVQGSYEQYF
TGTGCCAGCAGCTTAGACCGAGTACAGGGGAGCTACGAGCAGTACTTC
>10|TRBV29-1|.|TRBJ2-1|.
CSVANNEQFF
TGCAGCGTTGCTAACAATGAGCAGTTCTTC
>11|TRBV9|.|TRBJ2-7|.
CASSPGYEQYF
TGTGCCAGCAGCCCCGGCTACGAGCAGTACTTC
>14|TRBV27|.|TRBJ1-1|.
CASSFNEGVAEAFF
TGTGCCAGCAGTTTTAATGAGGGCGTAGCTGAAGCTTTCTTT
>16|TRBV25-1|.|TRBJ1-1|TRBD1
CASSTGEERSDTEAFF
TGTGCCAGCAGCACAGGGGAAGAAAGAAGTGACACTGAAGCTTTCTTT
>13|TRBV7-9|once|TRBJ2-7|TRBD2
CASSLEGLYEQYF
TGTGCCAGCAGCTTAGAGGGACTATACGAGCAGTACTTC
>13|TRBV7-2|.|TRBJ2-2|.
CASSFQGTGELFF
TGTGCCAGCAGCTTTCAGGGGACCGGGGAGCTGTTTTTT
>16|TRBV27|.|TRBJ1-5|TRBD1
CASSRDRGRLNQPQHF
TGTGCCAGCAGCAGGGACAGGGGCCGGCTAAATCAGCCCCAGCATTTT
>14|TRBV27|.|TRBJ1-2|.
CASSLSGGWYGYTF
TGTGCCAGCAGTTTATCGGGGGGGTGGTATGGCTACACCTTC
>14|TRBV6-5|.|TRBJ2-5|TRBD1
CASSPTGWGKTQYF
TGTGCCAGCAGTCCGACAGGGTGGGGAAAGACCCAGTACTTC
>11|TRBV5-4|.|TRBJ2-7|.
CASSSPYEQYF
TGTGCCAGCAGCTCTCCCTACGAGCAGTACTTC
>16|TRBV4-2|.|TRBJ2-6|.
CASSQAVLSGANVLTF
TGTGCCAGCAGCCAAGCGGTACTCTCTGGGGCCAACGTCCTGACTTTC
>17|TRBV28|.|TRBJ2-5|.
CASSLLRLLVLVETQYF
TGTGCCAGCAGTTTACTCAGGCTCTTAGTTTTGGTGGAGACCCAGTACTTC
>15|TRBV6-5|.|TRBJ2-7|TRBD1
CASSYSRTGGYEQYF
TGTGCCAGCAGTTACTCGAGGACAGGGGGCTACGAGCAGTACTTC
>16|TRBV11-2|.|TRBJ2-7|.
CASSGLSSVSSYEQYF
TGTGCCAGCAGCGGCCTCTCCAGCGTAAGCTCCTACGAGCAGTACTTC
>15|TRBV7-2|.|TRBJ2-5|TRBD2
CASSLASGSIETQYF
TGTGCCAGCAGCTTAGCTAGCGGGAGTATAGAGACCCAGTACTTC
>14|TRBV7-9|few|TRBJ2-7|.
CASSLGFAAYEQYF
TGTGCCAGCAGCTTAGGATTCGCGGCCTACGAGCAGTACTTC
>14|TRBV6-1|.|TRBJ2-2|TRBD1
CASSRDRVTGELFF
TGTGCCAGCAGCCGGGACAGGGTAACCGGGGAGCTGTTTTTT
>17|TRBV5-1|.|TRBJ2-2|TRBD2
CASSLATLAGASGELFF
TGCGCCAGCAGCTTGGCCACCCTAGCGGGAGCCTCCGGGGAGCTGTTTTTT
>11|TRBV7-9|once|TRBJ1-2|.
CASSLEGSYTF
TGTGCCAGCAGCCTAGAGGGGAGCTACACCTTC
>12|TRBV11-3|.|TRBJ2-1|.
CASSSESDEQFF
TGTGCCAGCAGCAGCGAAAGCGATGAGCAGTTCTTC
>13|TRBV25-1|.|TRBJ2-1|.
CASSDVGLNEQFF
TGTGCCAGCAGTGATGTGGGGCTCAATGAGCAGTTCTTC
>16|TRBV4-1|.|TRBJ1-5|.
CASSQAQETVGEPQHF
TGCGCCAGCAGCCAAGCCCAAGAGACCGTAGGGGAGCCCCAGCATTTT
>15|TRBV11-3|.|TRBJ2-3|.
CASSSGRGFTDTQYF
TGTGCCAGCAGCTCTGGCAGGGGATTCACAGATACGCAGTATTTT
>14|TRBV19|.|TRBJ2-7|.
CASSISHRFYEQYF
TGTGCCAGTAGTATAAGTCACAGGTTCTACGAGCAGTACTTC
>14|TRBV27|.|TRBJ2-7|.
CASSLSGSGYEQYF
TGTGCCAGCAGTTTATCCGGGAGTGGCTACGAGCAGTACTTC
>14|TRBV7-2|.|TRBJ2-7|TRBD1
CASSLGQYSYEQYF
TGTGCCAGCAGCTTGGGACAGTACTCCTACGAGCAGTACTTC
>14|TRBV10-3|.|TRBJ1-1|.
CAISEQGMNTEAFF
TGTGCCATCAGTGAGCAGGGTATGAACACTGAAGCTTTCTTT
>16|TRBV27|.|TRBJ2-3|TRBD1
CASSSFGTGYTDTQYF
TGTGCCAGCAGTTCATTCGGGACAGGGTACACAGATACGCAGTATTTT
>16|TRBV6-1|.|TRBJ2-3|.
CASSDLGVWSTDTQYF
TGTGCCAGCAGTGATTTGGGAGTGTGGAGCACAGATACGCAGTATTTT
>13|TRBV27|once|TRBJ2-2|TRBD2
CASSPGGSGELFF
TGTGCCAGCAGTCCGGGGGGATCGGGGGAGCTGTTTTTT
>14|TRBV30|.|TRBJ1-5|.
CAWSVPGGVQPQHF
TGTGCCTGGAGTGTCCCCGGAGGGGTCCAGCCCCAGCATTTT
>13|TRBV6-6|.|TRBJ2-7|TRBD2
CASILPGGYEQYF
TGTGCCAGCATCCTACCGGGGGGCTACGAGCAGTACTTC
>14|TRBV2|.|TRBJ1-2|.
CASSESAGAGRYTF
TGTGCCAGCAGTGAATCGGCAGGGGCAGGTCGCTACACCTTC